The 19 T cell receptor beta chains reported below all come from one sample, sequenced in a study of blood T cells in healthy people across ages. The authors ran a second PCR of roughly 6 to 11 cycles using a sample-barcoded 5' primer and a J-beta primer mix. TCRdb passed the 5' RACE reads through MiXCR, listing each CDR3 protein once. The table has 600,000 to 650,000 distinct CDR3 sequences, under 65% seen once. The sample comprised blood. These receptors all stem from a man in his fifties or sixties in good health.

At least ten counts were recorded for this clonotype. This rearrangement joins TRBV12-3 or TRBV12-4 to TRBJ2-6, with 7 bases aligning to TRBD1. The CDR3 sequence is 15 residues long. V shed 5 bases, J shed 1 base, and the junction held 2 bases outside the gene matches. Here the CDR3 DNA reads TGTGCCAGCAGTCTGACAGGGTCTGGGGCCAACGTCCTGACTTTC. Protein: CASSLTGSGANVLTF.

This clonotype was observed a few times. This chain joins TRBV2 and TRBJ2-1; no clear D gene. V was trimmed by 2 bases and J by 6 bases, leaving 17 bases between them. Per the germline V gene, CDR1 is SNHLY and CDR2 is FYNNEI. The CDR3 has 16 amino acids. The chain's CDR3 is CASSEQTPQPSNEQFF. The CDR3 coding sequence is TGTGCCAGCAGTGAACAAACCCCTCAACCATCCAATGAGCAGTTCTTC.

The chain joins TRBV24-1 to TRBJ2-3; no reliable D call. The CDR3 contains 13 residues. V lost 4 bases to trimming and J lost 6 bases, with 10 bases between them. Germline V CDR1 and CDR2: KGHDR, SFDVKD. The CDR3 protein is CATSDSHGDTQYF. The CDR3 coding sequence is TGTGCCACCAGTGACTCCCATGGGGATACGCAGTATTTT.

This sequence joins TRBV20-1 and TRBJ2-7; D is possibly TRBD1 (6 bases). The CDR3 covers 14 residues. The V gene's germline CDR1 is DFQATT and CDR2 SNEGSKA (reference sequence). The V end was cut by 6 bases, the J end by 0 bases, with 15 bases between. CDR3 in amino acids: CSASGQTSSYEQYF. The CDR3, as DNA: TGCAGTGCCTCCGGACAGACAAGCTCCTACGAGCAGTACTTC.

The gene calls are TRBV2 and TRBJ2-2; 11 nucleotides agree with TRBD2. The germline V gene has CDR1 SNHLY and CDR2 FYNNEI. The CDR3 runs 17 residues. Trimming took 5 bases from V and 5 from J; bases not matched to a gene: 10. The CDR3 nucleotides are TGTGCCAGCAGTCCTCTAGCGGGGGGCCCAAGGACCGGGGAGCTGTTTTTT. The encoded protein is CASSPLAGGPRTGELFF.

In this sample, this clonotype turned up a few times. The chain uses TRBV6-1 and TRBJ1-5; D is possibly TRBD1 (6 bases). The ends were cut back, 0 bases at V and 5 bases at J, with 17 bases in the middle. The CDR3 is 17 residues long. Per the germline V gene, CDR1 is MNHNS and CDR2 is SASEGT. The CDR3 region is CASSEAPGALRDQPQHF. Here the CDR3 DNA reads TGTGCCAGCAGTGAAGCTCCGGGGGCCTTGCGGGATCAGCCCCAGCATTTT.

V is TRBV13 and J is TRBJ2-5; 8 nucleotides align to TRBD2. V lost 0 bases and J lost 2; bases outside the gene matches: 5. This CDR3 spans 16 amino acids. CDR1 is PRHDT and CDR2 is FYEKMQ in the germline V gene (reference sequence). The CDR3 bases are TGTGCCAGCAGCTTAGGGGTAGCGGGGATTCAAGAGACCCAGTACTTC. This gives the protein CASSLGVAGIQETQYF.

This chain links TRBV12-3 or TRBV12-4 with TRBJ2-3; D possibly corresponds to TRBD1 (6 bases). Trimming removed 11 bases from V and 8 bases from J, with 17 bases in between. The CDR3 runs 12 residues. CDR3 sequence (DNA): TGTGCCGGCGGAATACAGGGCGGTACGCAGTATTTT. As protein: CAGGIQGGTQYF.

V usage is TRBV6-6 and J usage is TRBJ2-7; 9 bases map to TRBD2. In germline, CDR1 is MNHNY, CDR2 SVGAGI (reference sequence). This CDR3 spans 12 amino acids. The chain's CDR3 is CAVAGDPYEQYF. CDR3 DNA sequence: TGTGCGGTAGCGGGAGACCCCTACGAGCAGTACTTC.

The chain uses TRBV3-1 and TRBJ2-3; 9 positions agree with TRBD1. The CDR3 runs 16 residues. Trimming at V came to 6 bases and at J to 3 bases, leaving 10 bases not matched to a gene. Per germline, CDR1 LGHDT and CDR2 YNNKEL (reference sequence). DNA for the CDR3: TGTGCCAGCAGGCCAATACCTGGACAGGGGACAGATACGCAGTATTTT. As protein: CASRPIPGQGTDTQYF.

The chain joins TRBV5-6 to TRBJ2-1; 7 nucleotides line up with TRBD1. This CDR3 is 15 amino acids long. The ends lost 7 bases at V and 2 bases at J; junction bases unmatched: 9. The germline CDR1 and CDR2 sequences are SGHDT and YYEEEE. DNA of the CDR3: TGTGCCAGCCAGGGGGTTTATCGTCCCTACAATGAGCAGTTCTTC. This encodes CASQGVYRPYNEQFF.

CDR3 bases: TGCGCCAGCAGCCCTCCTGACAGGGGGTCCAATTCACCCCTCCACTTT. It specifies CASSPPDRGSNSPLHF. The chain uses TRBV4-1 and TRBJ1-6; 9 positions match TRBD1. This CDR3 is built from 16 residues. The germline V gene has CDR1 MGHRA and CDR2 YSYEKL. J gave up 7 bases and V 4 bases, and 8 bases lay outside the gene matches.

This clonotype turned up a few times. The V call is TRBV5-1, the J call TRBJ2-7; 10 nucleotides agree with TRBD1. This CDR3 region has 14 residues. CDR1 and CDR2 (germline): SGHRS, YFSETQ. With V trimmed by 5 bases and J by 2 bases, 4 bases remained unmatched. CDR3 sequence reads: CASRWDRGTYEQYF. The CDR3 region has the DNA TGCGCCAGCAGATGGGACAGGGGAACCTACGAGCAGTACTTC.

This clonotype appeared a few times. J is TRBJ2-1 and V is TRBV10-3; D not certain. The V gene's germline CDR1 is ENHRY and CDR2 SYGVKD. V shed 8 bases and J shed 0 bases, with 5 bases lying between them. CDR3 length: 12 residues. CDR3 sequence reads: CAIGVSYNEQFF. The CDR3 DNA sequence: TGTGCCATCGGGGTCTCCTACAATGAGCAGTTCTTC.

This rearrangement joins TRBV5-1 to TRBJ1-4; D ambiguous. Trimming cost V 4 bases and J 3 bases, with 10 bases left between them. CDR3 length: 14 residues. CDR1 is SGHRS and CDR2 is YFSETQ in the germline V gene. CDR3 bases: TGCGCCAGCAGCGCTAAAAGCGCTAATGAAAAACTGTTTTTT. Translated, it gives CASSAKSANEKLFF.

This clonotype was recorded only once. The gene calls are TRBV28 and TRBJ2-7, with D perhaps matching TRBD1 (6 bases). V lost 4 bases to trimming and J lost 3 bases, with 16 bases between them. Germline V CDR1 and CDR2: MDHEN, SYDVKM. There are 15 residues in the CDR3. This CDR3 is CASSSPQGRSYEQYF. CDR3 sequence (DNA): TGTGCCAGCAGTTCCCCCCAGGGGCGCAGCTACGAGCAGTACTTC.

The CDR3 loop is CASSLRTSPNEQYF. The DNA of the CDR3 is TGTGCCAGCAGTCTACGGACTAGCCCCAACGAGCAGTACTTC. This sequence joins TRBV11-3 and TRBJ2-7, with 8 nucleotides matching TRBD2. Trimming took 6 bases from V and 5 from J; bases not matched to a gene: 9. The CDR3 spans 14 residues. Germline V gives CDR1 SGHNT, CDR2 YENEEA.

This chain joins TRBV28 and TRBJ2-5; 8 bases match TRBD1. The CDR3 length is 15 residues. Germline V CDR1 and CDR2: MDHEN, SYDVKM. V lost 6 bases, J lost 5 bases, and 11 bases stayed unmatched. As DNA, the CDR3 is TGTGCCAGCAGGGGACTCCAGGGGGCTGGGGAGACCCAGTACTTC. Translated, it gives CASRGLQGAGETQYF.

The rearrangement joins TRBV6-1 to TRBJ2-4; D remains unclear. This CDR3 has 12 residues. V shed 7 bases and J shed 12 bases, with 16 bases lying between them. Germline V lookup: CDR1 MNHNS, CDR2 SASEGT. The CDR3 region has the DNA TGTGCCAGCAACCCCGACCGCGCGTCTCAGTACTTC. This encodes CASNPDRASQYF.